This T cell receptor beta chain derives from a study of cytomegalovirus exposure and HLA in healthy donors (TCRdb year 2017). Context from the whole study: According to an earlier analysis of 587 of the donors, 150 million to 200 million T cells yielded roughly 110 million unique TCR beta sequences and about 300 Gb of sequence data. Along with the approximately 700-subject first cohort, a separate validation cohort of over a hundred different subjects was used. Because of strong linkage in the cohort, roughly five DR-DQ haplotypes were treated as single units for association and clustering. Typing coverage differed by locus: A, B, C, DRB1 and DQB1 were typed in roughly 620-630 donors, DQA1 in about 500, DPA1 in 600 to 610, and DPB1 in just under 490. To predict cytomegalovirus infection status, the study combined high-throughput TCR immunosequencing, statistical association of individual TCRs with disease status, and machine learning. The later analysis used no new phenotypic data to find candidate immune exposures, relying instead on TCR beta sequences and their occurrence across donors. In a later analysis, previously published TCR beta repertoires from about 670 donors were re-analyzed and high-resolution HLA genotyping was added so that TCR occurrence patterns could be studied. An earlier analysis of 500 to 650 of the donors applied high-throughput TCR beta sequencing to assess whether each TCR beta V gene segment acted as functional or pseudogenic. Alongside the repertoire data, information on donor age, sex, ethnicity and CMV serostatus was compiled. Using immunosequencing, the study profiled T cell repertoires from 666 subjects and related those repertoires to cytomegalovirus serostatus. HLA typing included class I and class II loci at four-digit resolution. An early release covering just under 650 HLA-typed donors comprised about 290 gigabases of sequencing data and some 79 million unique TCR sequences. Every discovery cohort repertoire had been produced on one sequencing platform. The aim of the study was to test whether cataloging public T cell receptors could identify signatures of past pathogen exposure. Genome-wide SNP genotypes for about 55% of the roughly 670 donors were used in a later genetic analysis, which treated that subset as a discovery cohort. Of the 398 genotyped donors, 81% were placed in the genetic ancestry cluster associated with self-reported Caucasian donors. On average, around 240,000 unique TCR beta nucleotide sequences were sequenced per donor among fewer than 500 genotyped donors of the cohort, with roughly 19% of those sequences being non-productive.

A note on this clone: This clone's antigen is unknown. No base qualities exist here, and no much larger clone lies one base off it.

General study outcomes and caveats: In the study, about 150 TCR beta chains were listed as associated with cytomegalovirus. An association between a missense DCLRE1C variant and V-gene and J-gene trimming of TCR beta chains was found in a later genetic analysis and replicated in an independent cohort. For the cohort, immune exposure information was limited to CMV serostatus. Some IMGT-functional V segments, including TRBV6-2 and TRBV6-3, could not be distinguished by the 87-base-pair reads and were therefore excluded. A later analysis found that TCR association rates varied across HLA loci, with DRB1 alleles showing the most associated TCRs and HLA-C alleles the fewest. The authors suggested that the approach could potentially be extended to other disease states and immunological phenotypes. An earlier analysis of 587 of the donors showed that most TCR beta V segments appeared in productive rearrangements either about 90% or about 30% of the time, which broadly matched IMGT annotations. According to a later analysis, most CMV-associated TCR beta chains appeared to be HLA-restricted, and the HLA associations seemed to be driven largely by CMV exposure. When HLA alleles, especially DR and DQ, strongly co-occurred, attributing TCR associations to individual alleles was difficult. In a later analysis, over 15,000 TCR beta sequences were associated with specific HLA alleles at a false discovery rate of 0.05. Cytomegalovirus status was reported to be diagnosed by the classifier with high specificity and sensitivity in both the original and validation cohorts. While some public TCRs were present in many individuals, most TCR sequences turned up only very rarely across donors. The presence/absence analyses assumed that sequencing depth was roughly uniform across donors, and that assumption may not be true. Several of the top co-occurrence clusters appeared to be linked to parvovirus B19, influenza, CMV and Epstein-Barr virus, according to a later analysis. In vitro tests confirmed that a few of the cytomegalovirus-associated TCR beta chains recognize cytomegalovirus antigens. A cluster of highly shared sequence variants was judged likely to represent a technical artifact of the sequencing pipeline. Compared with the roughly 710-donor mean, donors in an Asian-associated ancestry cluster had fewer N-insertions in productive TCRs, according to a later genetic analysis. In this cohort, only TCR beta chains were sequenced, and detectable features were limited by the absence of alpha or paired-chain data. Correlated functional status among segregating V segments might reflect linkage disequilibrium, but an unknown experimental factor could not be ruled out. In a later analysis, HLA-associated TCR beta chains were found to be more clonally expanded and to have lower generation probabilities than equally common non-associated chains. The earlier analysis of 587 of the donors excluded some 15 rarely observed V segments, including chromosome 9 orphons, because counts were too low. Because HLA typing was unavailable for some donors at each locus, only the typed subset was used in association tests. A further reported finding was that TCR beta sequences accurately predicted the HLA-A and HLA-B alleles for most subjects in the first cohort.

Preparation of the library involved the immunoSEQ multiplex PCR assay. The multiplex PCR relied on a mix of 60 forward primers for TCR Vbeta segments and 13 reverse primers for TCR Jbeta segments. The CDR3 region of rearranged TCR beta genes was amplified from genomic DNA by a multiplex PCR assay. The Illumina HiSeq System was used to sequence the amplified TCR beta libraries as 87-base-pair reads. For the original study's pipeline: A later analysis tallied 80 million to 95 million unique TCR beta chains across the 640 or so repertoires, and 10 million to 11 million of those chains were shared by two or more donors. Raw reads were error-corrected and collapsed into unique sequences with a nearest-neighbor algorithm that merged closely related sequences to remove PCR and sequencing errors. Alignment of CDR3 sequences to IMGT reference sequences was used to assign V, D and J gene segments. Each retained sequence needed at least a six-nucleotide match to both a V gene segment and a J gene segment. A rearrangement was called productive if the CDR3 had no stop codons and remained in frame with V and J, and every other rearrangement was called non-productive. Following IMGT convention, CDR3 was defined as the stretch from the second conserved V-encoded cysteine to the conserved J-encoded phenylalanine. Sequences without an unambiguous match to a single V gene segment were excluded from the earlier analysis of about 640 of the donors. In an earlier analysis of approximately 500 of the donors, a V segment was called functional when productive rearrangements were above 56.7%, and segregating when the standard deviation between donors exceeded 5%. A statistical classification framework was developed to diagnose cytomegalovirus status using the catalog of TCR beta chain sequences. In a later analysis, V and J genes were assigned by comparing TCR nucleotide sequences against IMGT/GENE-DB human TR gene sequences. Using the TCRdist pipeline, a later analysis assigned CDR3 sequences along with most-parsimonious VDJ recombination scenarios. In a later analysis, each TCR beta chain was defined by its CDR3 amino acid sequence together with its V-gene family, and reads without a unique V-gene family were excluded. A later analysis removed 500 to 650 highly shared, low-generation-probability nucleotide sequences to deal with suspected cross-contamination and a sequencing artifact. For each public chain, a later analysis derived a clonal expansion index from normalized ranks of inferred template counts within each repertoire. In a later analysis, generation probabilities were computed with a VDJ recombination model fitted to out-of-frame rearrangements, and the resulting probabilities were checked against IGoR. In a later analysis, TCR-TCR, TCR-HLA and TCR-CMV co-occurrence was scored with hypergeometric tests, and a repertoire-size bias correction was applied to TCR pairs. In a later analysis, false discovery rates were estimated by permuting HLA or CMV assignments 20 times. In a later analysis, co-occurring TCRs were grouped with DBSCAN, and TCRdist sequence similarity was added when clustering was performed within HLA-allele-positive subsets. For co-occurrence clustering, repertoires with fewer than 30,000 or more than 120,000 public chains were excluded, along with several repertoires with anomalous nucleotide sharing. TCRdb took over this immuneACCESS table, retaining in-frame rearrangements with V and J assigned. Such tables are incomplete; in checked studies, under half of the missing clones stem from an unresolved V gene, and the remainder is unexplained. That table is the source of V, J and clone size, and D and trimming were worked out from the DNA. The sample includes 60,000 or so clones, with around three quarters observed a single time. Approximately 3.6% of the sample belongs to the ten largest clones.

Taken from the germline V gene, the CDR1 and CDR2 loops are SGDLS and YYNGEE. The CDR3 holds 16 amino acids from the cysteine to the phenylalanine. Only the CDR3 region is kept as DNA, spanning 48 bases read in frame from base 1. Germline trimming: 0 bases from V, 10 bases from J; junction bases outside gene matches: 9. In total, around 600 healthy bone marrow donors made up the cohort. At the time of sampling, all cohort members were nominally healthy, though unrecorded immune exposures were likely present. The donor tested CMV seropositive, placing the donor among the 250 to 350 seropositive members of the cohort. A peripheral blood sample was provided by each donor, and peripheral blood mononuclear cells were used for TCR beta sequencing. Genomic DNA extraction from the blood cell samples was performed with the Qiagen DNeasy Blood Extraction Kit.

The rearrangement joined TRBV9 to TRBJ1-6; TRBD1 aligns with 8 central bases. The sample taken for sequencing was PBMCs. This receptor was taken from a woman in her thirties or forties in good health and CMV-seropositive. The DNA is as follows: TGTGCCAGCAGCGTAGGAGGTGCAGGGGGCTGGTCACCCCTCCACTTT. Its protein reads: CASSVGGAGGWSPLHF. Reference TRBV9 and TRBJ1-6 genes cover what lies past the CDR3, so the full variable domain is DSGVTQTPKHLITATGQRVTLRCSPRSGDLSVYWYQQSLDQGLQFLIQYYNGEERAKGNILERFSAQQFPDLHSELNLSSLELGDSALYFCASSVGGAGGWSPLHFGNGTRLTVT.